This T cell receptor (beta chain) comes out of a study of T-cell memory formation after mild COVID-19. CDR3 length equals 11 residues. Germline CDR1 and CDR2: SQVTM and ANQGSEA. Overall study results and limits: Clones from the second wave (peaking day 37) had unconfirmed SARS-CoV-2 specificity.

Constant-segment-primed 5'RACE gave TCR alpha and TCR beta cDNA libraries with sample barcodes and UMIs. Each CDR3 protein is one row after TCRdb ran MiXCR on the 5' RACE reads. The sample contains about 270,000 distinct CDR3 sequences, 15% to 20% of which appear only once. In regard to this clonotype: Its antigen remains unidentified. The junction and the germline gene differ at one end; a read error may be behind it.

This TCR was recovered from a young man who had mild COVID-19 (a few samples of this study predate the infection). Cell type and time point are not known. The chain carries TRBV29-1 and TRBJ1-4, with a tentative D call TRBD1 (5 bases). Sequencing was performed on PBMCs or a T cell subset sorted from them (not recorded which). The CDR3 is CSVADGQGRVF. The DNA for the CDR3 is TGCAGCGTTGCCGACGGGCAGGGACGGGTTTTT.